This is a list of T cell receptor beta chains from one sample in a study of cytomegalovirus exposure and HLA in healthy donors. Clones were read by immunoSEQ multiplex PCR, and TCRdb kept only the in-frame ones, dropping some. The table records around 150,000 clones, around 80% of them present only once. Sequencing used PBMCs. Receptor source: a man aged 30 to 45 in good health and CMV-seronegative. Each CDR3 is given with its conserved first and last residue. The D gene is left open where the match is weak. Clone size is not always given. Where it is, it says once, few, many or a class for expanded clones.

d_gene: -; abundance: once; v_gene: TRBV5-1; j_gene: TRBJ1-2; CDR3nt: TGCGCCAGCAGCTTCACAGAGAACTATGGCTACACCTTC; CDR3aa: CASSFTENYGYTF
d_gene: TRBD1; abundance: once; v_gene: TRBV5-4; j_gene: TRBJ1-2; CDR3nt: TGTGCCAGCAGCTTGGGTTCCGAGACAGGGCATGAGGGCTACACCTTC; CDR3aa: CASSLGSETGHEGYTF
d_gene: TRBD1; abundance: once; v_gene: TRBV27; j_gene: TRBJ2-2; CDR3nt: TGTGCCAGCAGACTCGGACAGGGGGCGATCGGGGAGCTGTTTTTT; CDR3aa: CASRLGQGAIGELFF
d_gene: -; abundance: -; v_gene: TRBV4-1; j_gene: TRBJ2-2; CDR3nt: TGCGCCAGCAGCCTCCTCTGGGGGCAAAACACCGGGGAGCTGTTTTTT; CDR3aa: CASSLLWGQNTGELFF
d_gene: -; abundance: -; v_gene: TRBV15; j_gene: TRBJ1-1; CDR3nt: TGTGCCACCAGCAGAGAAGGGGCAGGGACTGAAGCTTTCTTT; CDR3aa: CATSREGAGTEAFF
d_gene: TRBD1; abundance: -; v_gene: TRBV15; j_gene: TRBJ2-3; CDR3nt: TGTGCCACCAGCAGAGAGGGACAGTTAACAGATACGCAGTATTTT; CDR3aa: CATSREGQLTDTQYF
d_gene: -; abundance: -; v_gene: TRBV2; j_gene: TRBJ1-1; CDR3nt: TGTGCCAGCAGAATTTGGCACACTGAAGCTTTCTTT; CDR3aa: CASRIWHTEAFF
d_gene: TRBD1; abundance: -; v_gene: TRBV6-1; j_gene: TRBJ1-4; CDR3nt: TGTGCCAGCAGTGGCAGCCGGGACAGAGGAGAAAAACTGTTTTTT; CDR3aa: CASSGSRDRGEKLFF
d_gene: -; abundance: -; v_gene: TRBV10-3; j_gene: TRBJ1-2; CDR3nt: TGTGCCATCAGTGACTCAGGGACACCTACTAACTATGGCTACACCTTC; CDR3aa: CAISDSGTPTNYGYTF
d_gene: TRBD1; abundance: -; v_gene: TRBV5-6; j_gene: TRBJ2-2; CDR3nt: TGTGCCAGCAGCTTGATGGGACAGGGCCTCACCGGGGAGCTGTTTTTT; CDR3aa: CASSLMGQGLTGELFF
d_gene: -; abundance: -; v_gene: TRBV11-3; j_gene: TRBJ2-1; CDR3nt: TGTGCCAGCAGCTTAGATACTAGCCCATACAATGAGCAGTTCTTC; CDR3aa: CASSLDTSPYNEQFF
d_gene: -; abundance: -; v_gene: TRBV6-1; j_gene: TRBJ2-5; CDR3nt: TGTGCCAGCAGTGAGTGGACAGAAGAGACCCAGTACTTC; CDR3aa: CASSEWTEETQYF
d_gene: TRBD1; abundance: few; v_gene: TRBV4-3; j_gene: TRBJ2-5; CDR3nt: TGCGCCAGCAGTCAGGACAGGGGGCAAGAGACCCAGTACTTC; CDR3aa: CASSQDRGQETQYF
d_gene: -; abundance: -; v_gene: TRBV9; j_gene: TRBJ2-2; CDR3nt: TGTGCCAGCAGCGTTCCCGGGACAAACGCGAACACCGGGGAGCTGTTTTTT; CDR3aa: CASSVPGTNANTGELFF
d_gene: TRBD2; abundance: -; v_gene: TRBV27; j_gene: TRBJ2-3; CDR3nt: TGTGCCAGCAGTCAGTGGGCGGGGGGGCCAGATACGCAGTATTTT; CDR3aa: CASSQWAGGPDTQYF
d_gene: -; abundance: -; v_gene: TRBV6-1; j_gene: TRBJ1-2; CDR3nt: TGTGCCAGCAGTGAAGCGGAAGCGGGCCTCTATGGCTACACCTTC; CDR3aa: CASSEAEAGLYGYTF
d_gene: -; abundance: -; v_gene: TRBV13; j_gene: TRBJ2-1; CDR3nt: TGTGCCAGCAGCTTGGTTTCGGGTGAGCAGTTCTTC; CDR3aa: CASSLVSGEQFF
d_gene: -; abundance: -; v_gene: TRBV5-8; j_gene: TRBJ2-1; CDR3nt: TGTGCCAGCAGCTTGGAGGGGGTCTCCTACAATGAGCAGTTCTTC; CDR3aa: CASSLEGVSYNEQFF
d_gene: -; abundance: -; v_gene: TRBV19; j_gene: TRBJ2-3; CDR3nt: TGTGCGGCGGGTTGGGGGGTCGGTACAGATACGCAGTATTTT; CDR3aa: CAAGWGVGTDTQYF
d_gene: -; abundance: -; v_gene: TRBV27; j_gene: TRBJ1-1; CDR3nt: TGTGCCAGCAGTCAGTCGGGGAACACTGAAGCTTTCTTT; CDR3aa: CASSQSGNTEAFF
d_gene: -; abundance: -; v_gene: TRBV15; j_gene: TRBJ2-2; CDR3nt: TGTGCCACCAGGTTCGACACCACGAACACCGGGGAGCTGTTTTTT; CDR3aa: CATRFDTTNTGELFF
d_gene: TRBD1; abundance: -; v_gene: TRBV19; j_gene: TRBJ1-1; CDR3nt: TGTGCCAGTAGTATTGGACAGGGTTTATCAGAAGCTTTCTTT; CDR3aa: CASSIGQGLSEAFF
d_gene: TRBD1; abundance: -; v_gene: TRBV7-8; j_gene: TRBJ1-1; CDR3nt: TGTGCCAGCAGCTTAGTTACAGGGGGTAACACTGAAGCTTTCTTT; CDR3aa: CASSLVTGGNTEAFF
d_gene: -; abundance: once; v_gene: TRBV9; j_gene: TRBJ2-1; CDR3nt: TGTGCCAGCAGCGTTGGGGGGTGGAACAATGAGCAGTTCTTC; CDR3aa: CASSVGGWNNEQFF
d_gene: -; abundance: few; v_gene: TRBV14; j_gene: TRBJ1-1; CDR3nt: TGTGCCAGCAGCCAGCCCGGACAGTTGAACACTGAAGCTTTCTTT; CDR3aa: CASSQPGQLNTEAFF
d_gene: TRBD2; abundance: once; v_gene: TRBV15; j_gene: TRBJ2-7; CDR3nt: TGTGCCACCAGCGGTGCTCGGGGGGCCTACGAGCAGTACTTC; CDR3aa: CATSGARGAYEQYF
d_gene: TRBD1; abundance: -; v_gene: TRBV28; j_gene: TRBJ1-3; CDR3nt: TGTGCCAGCAGGACCCCGGGACAGGGGGCCCCCAGCTCTGGAAACACCATATATTTT; CDR3aa: CASRTPGQGAPSSGNTIYF
d_gene: TRBD1; abundance: -; v_gene: TRBV27; j_gene: TRBJ1-5; CDR3nt: TGTGCCAGCAGTCTCGGGACAGTGGTTCAGCCCCAGCATTTT; CDR3aa: CASSLGTVVQPQHF
d_gene: -; abundance: -; v_gene: TRBV7-7; j_gene: TRBJ2-2; CDR3nt: TGTGCCAGCAGTTCAAACCAGGGCCTGAACACCGGGGAGCTGTTTTTT; CDR3aa: CASSSNQGLNTGELFF